Presented here are 27 T cell receptor beta chains from one specimen sequenced in a study of blood T cell repertoires in COVID-19. Clones were sequenced by immunoSEQ multiplex PCR, and TCRdb holds only the in-frame ones, with some missing. The table has about 210,000 clones, over 75% seen once. Sequencing used PBMCs or T cells enriched from blood (not recorded which). These receptors were collected from a man aged 25-40 years with acute COVID-19.

J is TRBJ2-2 and V is TRBV6-1; 9 positions agree with TRBD2. CDR3 length: 19 amino acids. CDR1 and CDR2 from the germline V gene are MNHNS and SASEGT. Trimming cost V 0 bases and J 0 bases; bases outside gene matches: 8. This CDR3 reads CASSEARRGGTANTGELFF. The CDR3 DNA reads as TGTGCCAGCAGTGAAGCGCGGCGGGGGGGTACCGCGAACACCGGGGAGCTGTTTTTT.

The table lists this clone with a count of one. This chain connects TRBV12-3 or TRBV12-4 to TRBJ2-3; D is unresolved. CDR3 length: 13 residues. CDR3 sequence reads: CVARRSSTDTQYF. CDR3 bases: TGTGTCGCCCGACGGAGTAGCACAGATACGCAGTATTTT.

The CDR3 reads CASSHPQGNTEAFF. Written as DNA, the CDR3 is TGTGCCAGCAGTCACCCACAGGGAAACACTGAAGCTTTCTTT. J is TRBJ1-1 and V is TRBV6-5; D might be TRBD1 (6 bases). Germline V gene lookup returns CDR1 MNHEY and CDR2 SVGAGI. The CDR3 length is 14 residues. V was clipped by 5 bases and J by 2 bases, with 12 bases between them.

The gene calls are TRBV6-5 and TRBJ1-6; 11 positions match TRBD1. Germline values: CDR1 MNHEY, CDR2 SVGAGI. Trimming removed 9 bases from V and 7 bases from J; junction bases left unmatched: 8. This CDR3 comprises 15 residues. The CDR3 spells CASSYGQGANSPLHF. CDR3 DNA: TGTGCCAGTTCATATGGACAGGGGGCAAATTCACCCCTCCACTTT.

This chain joins TRBV19 and TRBJ1-5, with D possibly TRBD1 on 5 matching bases. The CDR3 has 16 amino acids. Between the trimmed V and J ends, which lost 2 bases and 1 base, there was a span of 12 bases. The V gene's germline CDR1 is LNHDA and CDR2 SQIVND (reference sequence). Written as DNA, the CDR3 is TGTGCCAGTAGTATAATAGGGGCCTCGAGCAATCAGCCCCAGCATTTT. The encoded protein is CASSIIGASSNQPQHF.

The chain combines TRBV3-1 (or the pseudogene TRBV3-2) with TRBJ2-1; 10 nucleotides agree with TRBD2. The CDR3 consists of 16 residues. V lost 1 base, J lost 10 bases, and 10 bases stayed unmatched. Looked up from germline, CDR1 is LGHDT and CDR2 is YNNKEL (reference sequence). Here the CDR3 DNA reads TGTGCCAGCAGCCAAGCCCCAGCGGGGGGGCCGGGGGAGCAGTTCTTC. Protein product: CASSQAPAGGPGEQFF.

The chain couples TRBV30 to TRBJ1-5, with 9 positions matching TRBD1. The ends lost 2 bases at V and 7 bases at J; junction bases unmatched: 12. The CDR3 loop spans 16 amino acids. CDR1 is GTSNPN, CDR2 SVGIG, per germline (reference sequence). CDR3 coding DNA: TGTGCCTGGAGTTCCACCGGGACAGGGCAAGGGCAGCCCCAGCATTTT. It codes for CAWSSTGTGQGQPQHF.

This clone was seen only a few times. The rearrangement links TRBV12-3 or TRBV12-4 to TRBJ2-1; D unresolved. This CDR3 has 10 amino acids. V was trimmed by 5 bases and J by 6 bases, leaving 2 bases between them. In nucleotides, the CDR3 is TGTGCCAGCAGTCGCAATGAGCAGTTCTTC. It translates to CASSRNEQFF.

For the CDR3, the DNA is TGTGCCAGCAGCCAGGGCCCCGGGGGAGCCTACGAGCAGTACTTC. Translating gives CASSQGPGGAYEQYF. The chain has TRBV3-1 (or the pseudogene TRBV3-2) and TRBJ2-7, with a weak D call TRBD2 (6 bases). Germline CDR1 reads LGHDT; CDR2 reads YNNKEL (reference sequence). Trimming removed 3 bases at V and 2 bases at J, with 14 bases between. This CDR3 is 15 amino acids long.

The CDR3 loop reads CASSLGGVWGYTF. The CDR3 nucleotides are TGTGCCAGCAGTTTAGGTGGAGTGTGGGGCTACACCTTC. V gene TRBV28 combines with J gene TRBJ1-2, with D uncertain. The CDR3 length is 13 residues. Trimming cost V 2 bases and J 8 bases, with 12 bases left between them. Germline V gene sequence: CDR1 MDHEN, CDR2 SYDVKM.

The CDR3, as DNA: TGTGCCAGCAGTTCCCCCCTACCACCCTACGAGCAGTACTTC. Translated, it gives CASSSPLPPYEQYF. The chain is built from TRBV6-5 and TRBJ2-7; no clear D. The germline CDR1 and CDR2 sequences are MNHEY and SVGAGI. The CDR3 sequence is 14 residues long. Trimming left V 4 bases short and J 2 bases short, with 12 bases between.

This chain links TRBV9 with TRBJ1-4; D not resolved. V was cut by 2 bases and J by 7 bases, with 12 bases left in between. Germline V lookup: CDR1 SGDLS, CDR2 YYNGEE. The CDR3 is 14 amino acids. CDR3 DNA sequence: TGTGCCAGCAGCGTCGGCGGCCATGGTGAAAAACTGTTTTTT. Protein: CASSVGGHGEKLFF.

The chain combines TRBV6-6 with TRBJ2-2, with TRBD2 matching 9 bases. The CDR3 sequence is 14 residues long. The V gene end was trimmed by 8 bases and the J gene end by 8 bases; junction bases not matched to a gene: 9. CDR1 and CDR2 from the germline V gene are MNHNY and SVGAGI (reference sequence). The CDR3 DNA follows: TGTGCCAGCTCTAGCGGGGAGATGGGGGGGGAGCTGTTTTTT. Translation: CASSSGEMGGELFF.

This chain joins TRBV2 and TRBJ2-7, with 8 bases fitting TRBD1. The length of the CDR3 is 14 residues. Looked up from germline, CDR1 is SNHLY and CDR2 is FYNNEI. V lost 6 bases to trimming and J lost 0 bases; unmatched junction nucleotides: 4. CDR3 in amino acids: CASRTGQASYEQYF. CDR3 in DNA: TGTGCCAGCAGGACGGGACAGGCCTCCTACGAGCAGTACTTC.

The count of this clone is one. The DNA of the CDR3 is TGTGCCAGCAGCGTAGAAGGAGGGTCTAACACCGGGGAGCTGTTTTTT. Translated: CASSVEGGSNTGELFF. The gene calls are TRBV9 and TRBJ2-2; D possibly corresponds to TRBD2 (6 bases). V was cut by 0 bases and J by 2 bases, with 11 bases left in between. Germline V CDR1 and CDR2: SGDLS, YYNGEE. CDR3 length: 16 amino acids. The variable domain in full, completed from reference TRBV9 and TRBJ2-2, reads DSGVTQTPKHLITATGQRVTLRCSPRSGDLSVYWYQQSLDQGLQFLIQYYNGEERAKGNILERFSAQQFPDLHSELNLSSLELGDSALYFCASSVEGGSNTGELFFGEGSRLTVL.

V is TRBV5-1 and J is TRBJ2-5; 7 nucleotides align to TRBD2. V lost 9 bases, J lost 2 bases, and 10 bases stayed unmatched. The germline V gene encodes CDR1 SGHRS and CDR2 YFSETQ. This CDR3 has 14 amino acids. In nucleotides, the CDR3 is TGCGCCACCGCCCGGAACGGGGGGCAAGAGACCCAGTACTTC. Its protein product is CATARNGGQETQYF.

The chain has TRBV5-1 and TRBJ2-7, with TRBD1 matching 9 bases. The CDR3 runs to 14 residues. Germline loops: CDR1 SGHRS, CDR2 YFSETQ. V was pared by 1 base and J by 5 bases, with 4 bases of the junction left unmatched. CDR3 protein: CASSLKRQGDEQYF. For the CDR3, the DNA is TGCGCCAGCAGCTTGAAGAGACAGGGGGACGAGCAGTACTTC.

This chain connects TRBV7-6 to TRBJ1-6, with TRBD1 as a possible D gene (5 bases). Germline-derived CDR1 and CDR2 are SGHVS and FNYEAQ. V gave up 0 bases and J gave up 7 bases, with 13 bases separating them. The length of the CDR3 is 16 residues. The CDR3: CASSLANRTKNSPLHF. DNA of the CDR3: TGTGCCAGCAGCTTAGCTAACAGGACAAAGAATTCACCCCTCCACTTT.

The chain carries TRBV5-1 and TRBJ1-3; 9 bases are a match to TRBD1. After removal of 4 bases from V and 4 bases from J, the junction contained 6 bases not matched to a gene. Germline V gene data show CDR1 as SGHRS and CDR2 as YFSETQ. The CDR3 consists of 15 residues. This chain's CDR3 is CASSPGTGSGNTIYF. CDR3 bases: TGCGCCAGCAGCCCAGGGACAGGGTCAGGAAACACCATATATTTT.

This rearrangement joins TRBV7-6 to TRBJ1-1; no clear D gene. The germline V gene encodes CDR1 SGHVS and CDR2 FNYEAQ. The CDR3 extends over 15 amino acids. V was trimmed by 2 bases and J by 5 bases, leaving 15 bases between them. In DNA form, the CDR3 reads TGTGCCAGCAGCTTATGGTCAGAAACCGGGACTGAAGCTTTCTTT. Amino acids: CASSLWSETGTEAFF.

V gene TRBV3-1 (or the pseudogene TRBV3-2) combines with J gene TRBJ1-1; D is unresolved. Deletions cut 4 bases from V and 1 base from J, with 13 bases between. Germline CDR1 reads LGHDT; CDR2 reads YNNKEL (reference sequence). This CDR3 comprises 15 residues. Written as DNA, the CDR3 is TGTGCCAGCAGCCCGGAATGGGGAGGGAACACTGAAGCTTTCTTT. Translating it yields CASSPEWGGNTEAFF.

The CDR3 DNA reads TGTGCCAGCAGCTTAGTCAGAAGCACTGAAGCTTTCTTT. Encoded protein: CASSLVRSTEAFF. The chain links TRBV11-2 to TRBJ1-1; D call uncertain. The V and J ends lost 1 base and 4 bases respectively, with 7 bases between them. The CDR3 runs 13 residues. Per germline, CDR1 SGHAT and CDR2 FQNNGV.

The rearrangement uses TRBV5-5 and TRBJ1-2; D not certain. V lost 1 base to trimming and J lost 4 bases, with 11 bases between them. CDR1 and CDR2 from the germline V gene are SGHKS and YYEKEE (reference sequence). This CDR3 spans 14 amino acids. CDR3 coding DNA: TGTGCCAGCAGCTTGACCGGGGATTTCTATGGCTACACCTTC. This encodes CASSLTGDFYGYTF.

The rearrangement links TRBV27 to TRBJ2-7, with 11 positions matching TRBD2. This CDR3 contains 17 residues. Germline V CDR1 and CDR2: MNHEY, SMNVEV (reference sequence). Trimming removed 0 bases from V and 2 bases from J; junction bases left unmatched: 6. The CDR3, as DNA: TGTGCCAGCAGTTTATCGTCAGGGACTAGCGGTACCTACGAGCAGTACTTC. This gives the protein CASSLSSGTSGTYEQYF.

This clone has only a few counts. V and J are TRBV19 and TRBJ1-2; D may be TRBD1 (5 bases). Germline V CDR1 and CDR2: LNHDA, SQIVND (reference sequence). The CDR3 totals 12 residues. Trimming removed 8 bases from V and 5 bases from J, with 12 bases in between. The CDR3 nucleotides read TGTGCCAGTTTCAGGGTTGGGTATGGCTACACCTTC. Residues: CASFRVGYGYTF.

The chain is built from TRBV7-3 and TRBJ1-1; no clear D. This CDR3 spans 15 amino acids. The V end was cut by 2 bases, the J end by 0 bases, with 10 bases between. Looked up from germline, CDR1 is SGHTA and CDR2 is FQGTGA. The CDR3: CASSLHAGMNTEAFF. The CDR3 region has the DNA TGTGCCAGCAGCTTACATGCGGGGATGAACACTGAAGCTTTCTTT.

The chain carries TRBV7-2 and TRBJ1-2; a possible D gene is TRBD1 (5 bases). Germline values: CDR1 SGHTA, CDR2 FQGNSA. V lost 0 bases and J 8 bases, leaving 16 bases between the germline ends. The CDR3 covers 15 residues. The DNA for the CDR3 is TGTGCCAGCAGCTTAGCGGCAGGGAAGGCGGAAGGCTACACCTTC. Its translation is CASSLAAGKAEGYTF.